The 24 T cell receptor beta chains given below trace back to one sample, sequenced in a study of CD8 T cells in ankylosing spondylitis. TCRdb re-called the 5' RACE reads with MiXCR, one entry per CDR3 protein. The table includes roughly 130,000 distinct CDR3 sequences, 7% detected once. Source material: blood, either unsorted or a sorted T cell fraction (not recorded which). The receptors stem from a male donor with ankylosing spondylitis or in good health (not recorded which).

This clonotype was seen ten or more times. The genes are TRBV15 and TRBJ2-3; the D is unclear. The CDR3 runs 16 residues. The V gene lost 0 bases and the J gene lost 5 bases, with 15 bases spanning the gap. Germline V lookup: CDR1 LNHNV, CDR2 YYDKDF (reference sequence). DNA of the CDR3: TGTGCCACCAGCAGAGATCTTGGTAGCACTGAAGATACGCAGTATTTT. As protein: CATSRDLGSTEDTQYF.

This clonotype showed up many times. This chain joins TRBV12-3 or TRBV12-4 and TRBJ1-2; D perhaps matches TRBD1 (5 bases). V was shortened by 3 bases and J by 1 base, with 15 bases between the two germline ends. CDR3 length: 16 residues. CDR3 sequence (DNA): TGTGCCAGCAGTTTGTGGCGGACGGACATTAACTATGGCTACACCTTC. This gives the protein CASSLWRTDINYGYTF.

This rearrangement joins TRBV2 to TRBJ2-2, with D unclear. The CDR3 covers 12 residues. Trimming stripped 4 bases from V and 7 bases from J, with 7 bases between. CDR1 SNHLY and CDR2 FYNNEI come from the germline V gene. CDR3 sequence (DNA): TGTGCCAGCAGTGCCTCTCTCGGGGAGCTGTTTTTT. Amino acids: CASSASLGELFF.

Many counts were recorded for this clonotype. The V gene is TRBV5-1, the J gene TRBJ2-3; 8 bases are shared with TRBD2. The V and J ends lost 3 bases and 6 bases, in that order; junction bases with no gene match: 6. CDR3 length: 14 residues. CDR1 and CDR2 (germline): SGHRS, YFSETQ. CDR3 residues: CASSYGLAADTQYF. The CDR3 DNA sequence: TGCGCCAGCAGCTACGGACTAGCAGCCGATACGCAGTATTTT.

This clonotype has at least ten counts. The V gene is TRBV29-1, the J gene TRBJ2-1; 11 bases are a match to TRBD2. CDR3 length: 14 residues. CDR1 and CDR2 (germline): SQVTM, ANQGSEA. V shed 4 bases and J 6 bases; nucleotides not matched to a gene: 5. This chain's CDR3 is CSVVPLAGGNEQFF. The CDR3 DNA reads as TGCAGCGTTGTTCCCCTAGCGGGAGGCAATGAGCAGTTCTTC.

This clonotype has a handful of counts. The V call is TRBV29-1, the J call TRBJ2-7; D gene unclear. Trimming took off 2 bases at V and 0 bases at J, with 11 bases between the two ends. Per the germline V gene, CDR1 is SQVTM and CDR2 is ANQGSEA. This CDR3 is 14 amino acids long. The CDR3 region has the DNA TGCAGCGTTGAACCGGCAAGGAGCTCCTACGAGCAGTACTTC. Protein sequence: CSVEPARSSYEQYF.

This clonotype was observed a handful of times. A much larger clone differs by one base, so this may be a read error. V gene TRBV3-1 combines with J gene TRBJ2-2; 8 nucleotides line up with TRBD1. CDR3 size: 17 residues. Germline V gene sequence: CDR1 LGHDT, CDR2 YNNKEL (reference sequence). The CDR3 sequence: CACSQVDRGESTGELFF. CDR3 nucleotides: TGTGCCTGCAGCCAAGTTGACAGGGGAGAGAGCACCGGGGAGCTGTTTTTT.

At least ten counts were recorded for this clonotype. The CDR3 region is CASSLLATGANVLTF. The CDR3 nucleotides are TGTGCCAGCAGCTTGCTGGCTACTGGGGCCAACGTCCTGACTTTC. The chain links TRBV5-5 to TRBJ2-6; no clear D. Germline CDR1 SGHKS, CDR2 YYEKEE (reference sequence). This CDR3 comprises 15 residues. Between the trimmed V and J ends, which lost 1 base and 2 bases, there was a span of 7 bases.

This clonotype was detected many times. The chain uses TRBV20-1 and TRBJ2-5; no definite D call. V was pared by 2 bases and J by 4 bases, with 14 bases between. The CDR3 runs to 14 residues. Per the germline V gene, CDR1 is DFQATT and CDR2 is SNEGSKA (reference sequence). The CDR3 DNA reads TGCAGTGCTAGAAGTGTCGGTAGCTTAGAGACCCAGTACTTC. The encoded protein is CSARSVGSLETQYF.

This clonotype showed up many times. The chain links TRBV11-3 to TRBJ2-3, with 9 bases matching TRBD1. The junction had 8 bases not matched to a gene; V was cut back by 5 bases and J by 5 bases. CDR1 is SGHNT, CDR2 YENEEA, per germline. The CDR3 sequence is 15 residues long. CDR3 residues: CASSAGQGSGDTQYF. CDR3 DNA sequence: TGTGCCAGCAGCGCAGGACAGGGGAGCGGAGATACGCAGTATTTT.

This clonotype was recorded many times. The genes are TRBV5-1 and TRBJ1-1, with D perhaps TRBD1 (6 bases). Per the germline V gene, CDR1 is SGHRS and CDR2 is YFSETQ. V was cut by 0 bases and J by 1 base, with 19 bases left in between. The CDR3 extends over 18 amino acids. This CDR3 is CASSLGQGRLTGNTEAFF. CDR3 nucleotides: TGCGCCAGCAGCTTGGGGCAGGGGAGGCTCACGGGGAACACTGAAGCTTTCTTT.

There are many counts of this clonotype. The CDR3, as DNA: TGTGCCAGCAGCCTTACGGCGGGTTGGAAGACCCAGTACTTC. Translation gives CASSLTAGWKTQYF. This rearrangement joins TRBV2 to TRBJ2-5, with D possibly being TRBD2 (5 bases). The ends were cut back, 6 bases at V and 6 bases at J, with 17 bases in the middle. Germline values: CDR1 SNHLY, CDR2 FYNNEI. The CDR3 runs 14 residues.

This clonotype occurred many times. The V gene is TRBV7-9, the J gene TRBJ2-3; 8 nucleotides match TRBD1. The trim removed 3 bases at V and 3 bases at J, leaving 5 bases unmatched. The germline gives CDR1 SEHNR, CDR2 FQNEAQ (reference sequence). This CDR3 is built from 15 residues. CDR3 protein: CASSLDGDRTDTQYF. The CDR3 region has the DNA TGTGCCAGCAGCTTGGATGGGGACAGGACAGATACGCAGTATTTT.

As for this clonotype: With a much larger clone just one base away, this may be a read error. The rearrangement joins TRBV24-1 to TRBJ2-7; D is unclear. CDR1 and CDR2 from the germline V gene are KGHDR and SFDVKD. The CDR3 extends over 12 amino acids. The CDR3 sequence is CATRDSSYEQYF. The CDR3 coding sequence is TGTGCCACCAGGGATTCCTCCTACGAGCAGTACTTC.

This clonotype occurred many times. The rearrangement links TRBV20-1 to TRBJ2-1; 8 bases align to TRBD2. This CDR3 contains 16 residues. Germline V gene data show CDR1 as DFQATT and CDR2 as SNEGSKA (reference sequence). V lost 4 bases and J lost 0; bases outside the gene matches: 8. CDR3 sequence (DNA): TGCAGTGCTAAACCCCTTAGCGGGGCCTCCTACAATGAGCAGTTCTTC. This translates into CSAKPLSGASYNEQFF.

This clonotype was picked up many times. The V gene is TRBV15, the J gene TRBJ1-2; D call uncertain. The CDR3 loop spans 13 amino acids. The germline gives CDR1 LNHNV, CDR2 YYDKDF (reference sequence). V gave up 0 bases and J gave up 4 bases, with 6 bases separating them. CDR3 bases: TGTGCCACCAGCAGAGATCTGGGCTATGGCTACACCTTC. Translating gives CATSRDLGYGYTF.

A few counts support this clonotype. The chain joins TRBV20-1 to TRBJ1-1; D is undetermined. Germline CDR1 is DFQATT and CDR2 is SNEGSKA (reference sequence). Trimming removed 0 bases from V and 6 bases from J, with 14 bases in between. The CDR3 is made up of 14 amino acids. The CDR3: CSARDRRPDPEAFF. Written as DNA, the CDR3 is TGCAGTGCTAGAGATAGGAGGCCAGATCCTGAAGCTTTCTTT.

This clonotype was seen ten or more times. This chain connects TRBV29-1 to TRBJ1-2; D is perhaps TRBD1 (5 bases). The CDR3 loop spans 13 amino acids. V was pared by 7 bases and J by 1 base, with 13 bases between. Germline V CDR1 and CDR2: SQVTM, ANQGSEA. DNA of the CDR3: TGCAGCGCGACAGTGGGAGATAACTATGGCTACACCTTC. It yields the protein CSATVGDNYGYTF.

There are many counts of this clonotype. CDR3 in DNA: TGCAGTGCTAGCGCCCTCCTGCCAGCTAACTATGGCTACACCTTC. This gives the protein CSASALLPANYGYTF. This rearrangement joins TRBV20-1 to TRBJ1-2; D gene uncertain. This CDR3 has 15 amino acids. Germline-derived CDR1 and CDR2 are DFQATT and SNEGSKA (reference sequence). V lost 3 bases and J 0 bases, leaving 14 bases between the germline ends.

Many counts were recorded for this clonotype. The chain employs TRBV6-2 or TRBV6-3 and TRBJ1-5; weak D call: TRBD1 (5 bases). V gave up 6 bases and J gave up 1 base, with 13 bases separating them. From germline, CDR1 is MNHEY and CDR2 SVGEGT. The CDR3 totals 15 residues. The CDR3 DNA reads TGTGCCAGCAGCTGGGACCGTGGAAGCAATCAGCCCCAGCATTTT. Protein: CASSWDRGSNQPQHF.

The rearrangement joins TRBV20-1 to TRBJ2-1; D not resolved. CDR3 length equals 11 residues. Germline V CDR1 and CDR2: DFQATT, SNEGSKA (reference sequence). The V end lost 4 bases, the J end lost 6 bases, and 7 bases lay between the germline ends. The CDR3 DNA reads TGCAGTGCTACGGCACCCAATGAGCAGTTCTTC. Translating it yields CSATAPNEQFF.

The table lists this clonotype with many counts. The J gene is TRBJ1-6, the V gene TRBV7-9, with a weak D call TRBD1 (6 bases). CDR3 length: 13 amino acids. V lost 7 bases to trimming and J lost 6 bases, with 10 bases between them. Germline CDR1 reads SEHNR; CDR2 reads FQNEAQ (reference sequence). The CDR3 DNA sequence: TGTGCCAGCACCGGACAGATTAATTCACCCCTCCACTTT. Translation gives CASTGQINSPLHF.

This clonotype was seen repeatedly, ten times or more. The CDR3 nucleotides are TGCAGCGTTGTCCTAGCGGGAGGACGATCCTACGAGCAGTACTTC. Its protein is CSVVLAGGRSYEQYF. V is TRBV29-1 and J is TRBJ2-7; 11 bases align to TRBD2. Germline CDR1 is SQVTM and CDR2 is ANQGSEA. V trimming: 4 bases; J trimming: 1 base; junction bases outside the gene matches: 6. The length of the CDR3 is 15 residues.

CDR3 DNA: TGTGCCACCAGCGAACCCCAGATCGAGCAGTACTTC. It yields the protein CATSEPQIEQYF. This chain links TRBV15 with TRBJ2-7; D is unclear. Looked up from germline, CDR1 is LNHNV and CDR2 is YYDKDF (reference sequence). This CDR3 contains 12 residues. The V gene lost 5 bases and the J gene lost 6 bases, with 11 bases spanning the gap.